These 26 T cell receptor beta chains were sequenced from one sample in a study of blood T cell repertoires in COVID-19. Libraries were prepared by immunoSEQ multiplex PCR; TCRdb keeps only in-frame clonotypes and omits some of them. The table includes over 250,000 clones, roughly 90% detected once. Sequences were obtained from peripheral blood. All receptors come from a woman aged 30 to 39 with acute or convalescent COVID-19.

This clone has only one observation. This sequence joins TRBV15 and TRBJ2-7, with TRBD1 matching over 7 bases. The CDR3 is 13 residues long. The germline V gene encodes CDR1 LNHNV and CDR2 YYDKDF (reference sequence). The V segment lost 8 bases and the J segment 1 base; nucleotides outside the gene matches: 5. In nucleotides, the CDR3 is TGTGCCACCTCGGACAGGCGGTCCTACGAGCAGTACTTC. This translates into CATSDRRSYEQYF.

This chain links TRBV7-2 with TRBJ2-7; TRBD2 agrees at 11 bases. Germline-derived CDR1 and CDR2 are SGHTA and FQGNSA. This CDR3 has 15 amino acids. The trim removed 0 bases at V and 7 bases at J, leaving 5 bases unmatched. The CDR3: CASSLALAGGSEQYF. CDR3 DNA: TGTGCCAGCAGCTTAGCTCTAGCGGGAGGTAGTGAGCAGTACTTC.

V usage is TRBV14 and J usage is TRBJ2-2; 7 bases map to TRBD1. The CDR3 spans 15 residues. CDR1 is SGHDN, CDR2 FVKESK, per germline. Germline trimming cut 4 bases from V and 5 bases from J; bases unmatched to any gene: 7. CDR3 sequence (DNA): TGTGCCAGCAGCCCCCGCCTGACAGGGACCGGGGAGCTGTTTTTT. This gives the protein CASSPRLTGTGELFF.

V gene TRBV30 combines with J gene TRBJ2-5; TRBD2 matches at 11 bases. CDR3 size: 15 residues. Per germline, CDR1 GTSNPN and CDR2 SVGIG (reference sequence). Trimming cost V 0 bases and J 5 bases; bases outside gene matches: 5. CDR3 in DNA: TGTGCCTGGAGTGTGGGTAGCGGGAGGGCTGAGACCCAGTACTTC. This sequence encodes CAWSVGSGRAETQYF.

J is TRBJ2-1 and V is TRBV19; TRBD1 aligns across 8 bases. Germline V gene lookup returns CDR1 LNHDA and CDR2 SQIVND (reference sequence). V lost 0 bases to trimming and J lost 4 bases; unmatched junction nucleotides: 5. This CDR3 comprises 16 residues. The CDR3 DNA is TGTGCCAGTAGTATAGATCACGGACAGGGATACAATGAGCAGTTCTTC. Translated: CASSIDHGQGYNEQFF.

The genes are TRBV3-1 (or the pseudogene TRBV3-2) and TRBJ1-2, with 10 positions matching TRBD1. CDR1 and CDR2 from the germline V gene are LGHDT and YNNKEL (reference sequence). This CDR3 region has 13 residues. With 3 bases clipped from V and 6 bases from J, the junction kept 1 base outside the gene matches. CDR3 sequence (DNA): TGTGCCAGCAGCCACGGGACAGGGGATGGCTACACCTTC. This sequence encodes CASSHGTGDGYTF.

V usage is TRBV24-1 and J usage is TRBJ1-2; 7 bases fit TRBD1. Trimming cost V 10 bases and J 6 bases; bases outside gene matches: 13. Germline CDR1 KGHDR, CDR2 SFDVKD. The CDR3 contains 14 residues. The CDR3: CATQGGSQGDGYTF. CDR3 coding DNA: TGTGCCACTCAGGGGGGTTCCCAGGGAGATGGCTACACCTTC.

In DNA, the CDR3 is TGTGCCACGGGGGTCCCAGAGACCCAGTACTTC. As protein: CATGVPETQYF. The J gene is TRBJ2-5, the V gene TRBV12-3 or TRBV12-4; possible D gene TRBD2, 6 bases. The CDR3 consists of 11 residues. V was pared by 10 bases and J by 4 bases, with 10 bases between.

The chain couples TRBV19 to TRBJ2-7, with TRBD1 identical over 10 bases. In germline, CDR1 is LNHDA, CDR2 SQIVND (reference sequence). The trim removed 5 bases at V and 3 bases at J, leaving 4 bases unmatched. The CDR3 sequence is 14 residues long. In nucleotides, the CDR3 is TGTGCCAGTAGTCCGGACAGGGGGATCTACGAGCAGTACTTC. Its protein product is CASSPDRGIYEQYF.

The V call is TRBV11-2, the J call TRBJ2-7; TRBD1 aligns across 7 bases. This CDR3 is 16 amino acids long. J was trimmed by 5 bases and V by 3 bases; bases with no gene match: 13. CDR1 SGHAT and CDR2 FQNNGV come from the germline V gene. The CDR3 region is CASSFLRGRTGHEQYF. In DNA form, the CDR3 reads TGTGCCAGCAGCTTCCTAAGGGGGCGGACAGGTCACGAGCAGTACTTC.

For this clone: This same CDR3 is encoded by further DNA sequences in the sample. This chain connects TRBV12-3 or TRBV12-4 to TRBJ2-5; TRBD2 is a possible D gene (5 bases). V lost 6 bases to trimming and J lost 5 bases, with 7 bases between them. The CDR3 extends over 11 amino acids. The CDR3: CASSPGETQYF. DNA for the CDR3: TGTGCCAGCAGCCCGGGGGAGACCCAGTACTTC.

V usage is TRBV5-4 and J usage is TRBJ1-6, with unresolved D. The CDR3 sequence is 15 residues long. Germline assignment: CDR1 SGHNT and CDR2 YYREEE (reference sequence). V was trimmed by 3 bases and J by 10 bases, leaving 17 bases between them. The CDR3 reads CASSSRRSLDSPLHF. The DNA of the CDR3 is TGTGCCAGCAGCTCCCGGCGGAGCTTAGACTCACCCCTCCACTTT.

Of note for this clone: The same CDR3 can be traced to other DNA sequences in this sample. The chain carries TRBV30 and TRBJ1-6, with 11 bases matching TRBD1. CDR3 length: 16 amino acids. CDR1 is GTSNPN, CDR2 SVGIG, per germline (reference sequence). Unmatched junction bases numbered 7, after V lost 2 bases and J lost 7 bases. The CDR3 DNA is TGTGCCTGGAGTCCCGGACAGGGGGCCGGAAATTCACCCCTCCACTTT. This sequence encodes CAWSPGQGAGNSPLHF.

The rearrangement joins TRBV5-1 to TRBJ2-1, with 13 bases that match TRBD2. The CDR3 runs to 19 residues. Germline trimming cut 6 bases from V and 0 bases from J; bases unmatched to any gene: 12. CDR1 and CDR2 (germline): SGHRS, YFSETQ. This CDR3 reads CASTLHSTSGRSSYNEQFF. CDR3 DNA: TGCGCCAGCACTCTACACTCGACTAGCGGGAGGAGCTCCTACAATGAGCAGTTCTTC.

This chain's CDR3 is CASSVQQGPAGEQYF. The CDR3 DNA reads as TGTGCCAGCAGCGTACAACAGGGCCCCGCTGGCGAGCAGTACTTC. This chain connects TRBV7-2 to TRBJ2-7; D is possibly TRBD1 (6 bases). The V and J ends lost 5 bases and 6 bases respectively, with 20 bases between them. Germline CDR1 SGHTA, CDR2 FQGNSA. This CDR3 comprises 15 residues.

This clone was seen only once. The gene calls are TRBV30 and TRBJ2-1; tentatively, D is TRBD1 (6 bases). From germline, CDR1 is GTSNPN and CDR2 SVGIG (reference sequence). The CDR3 runs to 13 residues. V lost 4 bases to trimming and J lost 6 bases, with 13 bases between them. This chain's CDR3 is CAWMGHAVNEQFF. The DNA for the CDR3 is TGTGCCTGGATGGGACACGCGGTCAATGAGCAGTTCTTC.

This chain connects TRBV19 to TRBJ2-7, with D possibly being TRBD1 (5 bases). Germline V gives CDR1 LNHDA, CDR2 SQIVND (reference sequence). Trimming shortened V by 3 bases and J by 1 base, and 13 bases separated the two germline ends. The CDR3 is made up of 15 amino acids. The CDR3 here is CASSIFLDRSYEQYF. CDR3 sequence (DNA): TGTGCCAGTAGTATCTTCCTTGACAGATCCTACGAGCAGTACTTC.

This chain connects TRBV29-1 to TRBJ2-5; possible D gene TRBD2, 5 bases. The CDR3 is made up of 11 amino acids. Between the trimmed V and J ends, which lost 6 bases and 5 bases, there was a span of 10 bases. Germline CDR1 is SQVTM and CDR2 is ANQGSEA. The DNA for the CDR3 is TGCAGCGTAGAGGGCCCCGAGACCCAGTACTTC. It encodes CSVEGPETQYF.

This chain uses TRBV19 with TRBJ1-1; D not resolved. This CDR3 spans 14 amino acids. Looked up from germline, CDR1 is LNHDA and CDR2 is SQIVND (reference sequence). V lost 5 bases to trimming and J lost 4 bases, with 14 bases between them. The CDR3 region is CASSLEGLGTEAFF. The CDR3 DNA follows: TGTGCCAGTAGTTTGGAGGGTTTGGGCACTGAAGCTTTCTTT.

The chain couples TRBV10-2 to TRBJ2-5; 14 bases map to TRBD2. The CDR3 sequence is 20 residues long. The germline gives CDR1 WSHSY, CDR2 SAAADI. V lost 6 bases, J lost 1 base, and 16 bases stayed unmatched. The CDR3 here is CASRIGTGGLAGVFQETQYF. The CDR3 DNA is TGCGCCAGCAGGATCGGGACAGGGGGACTAGCGGGAGTATTCCAAGAGACCCAGTACTTC.

The rearrangement uses TRBV30 and TRBJ1-2; 9 nucleotides align to TRBD1. Losses at the gene ends were 7 bases for V and 2 bases for J; bases not matched to a gene: 11. The length of the CDR3 is 15 residues. The germline gives CDR1 GTSNPN, CDR2 SVGIG (reference sequence). The CDR3 DNA is TGTGCCTTCCGTACGCCCGGGACAGGGAACTATGGCTACACCTTC. Its protein product is CAFRTPGTGNYGYTF.

The chain couples TRBV7-9 to TRBJ2-5; D possibly corresponds to TRBD2 (5 bases). Germline V gene sequence: CDR1 SEHNR, CDR2 FQNEAQ (reference sequence). This CDR3 has 14 amino acids. V lost 1 base and J 5 bases, leaving 11 bases between the germline ends. CDR3 in amino acids: CASSLGFGEETQYF. The CDR3 region has the DNA TGTGCCAGCAGCTTAGGTTTTGGGGAGGAGACCCAGTACTTC.

The chain couples TRBV20-1 to TRBJ2-7; 12 bases map to TRBD2. CDR1 and CDR2 (germline): DFQATT, SNEGSKA (reference sequence). The CDR3 is 17 amino acids. The junction had 9 bases not matched to a gene; V was cut back by 3 bases and J by 0 bases. The CDR3 nucleotides read TGCAGTGCTAGTATGACTAGCGGGAGTCCCTTCTCCTACGAGCAGTACTTC. Translating gives CSASMTSGSPFSYEQYF.

V gene TRBV21-1 combines with J gene TRBJ1-1; the table's D call of TRBD1 was not tested on the DNA. TRBV21-1 represents a pseudogene. The CDR3 is 16 amino acids. This chain's CDR3 is CASSKDIRTGITEAFF. As DNA, the CDR3 is TGTGCCAGCAGCAAAGACATTAGGACAGGAATCACTGAAGCTTTCTTT.

V gene TRBV5-1 combines with J gene TRBJ2-5; the match to TRBD2 covers 11 bases. V dropped 1 base and J dropped 4; count of bases not matched to a gene: 0. In germline, CDR1 is SGHRS, CDR2 YFSETQ. The CDR3 is 14 residues long. The CDR3 spells CASSLTSGRETQYF. The CDR3 region has the DNA TGCGCCAGCAGCTTGACTAGCGGGAGAGAGACCCAGTACTTC.

The chain has TRBV11-3 and TRBJ2-1; TRBD2 matches at 11 bases. Germline CDR1 and CDR2: SGHNT and YENEEA. This CDR3 is built from 15 residues. The junction had 10 bases not matched to a gene; V was cut back by 0 bases and J by 15 bases. CDR3 nucleotide sequence: TGTGCCAGCAGCTTAGATACCGGGACTAGCGGTGAGGGGTTCTTC. This translates into CASSLDTGTSGEGFF.